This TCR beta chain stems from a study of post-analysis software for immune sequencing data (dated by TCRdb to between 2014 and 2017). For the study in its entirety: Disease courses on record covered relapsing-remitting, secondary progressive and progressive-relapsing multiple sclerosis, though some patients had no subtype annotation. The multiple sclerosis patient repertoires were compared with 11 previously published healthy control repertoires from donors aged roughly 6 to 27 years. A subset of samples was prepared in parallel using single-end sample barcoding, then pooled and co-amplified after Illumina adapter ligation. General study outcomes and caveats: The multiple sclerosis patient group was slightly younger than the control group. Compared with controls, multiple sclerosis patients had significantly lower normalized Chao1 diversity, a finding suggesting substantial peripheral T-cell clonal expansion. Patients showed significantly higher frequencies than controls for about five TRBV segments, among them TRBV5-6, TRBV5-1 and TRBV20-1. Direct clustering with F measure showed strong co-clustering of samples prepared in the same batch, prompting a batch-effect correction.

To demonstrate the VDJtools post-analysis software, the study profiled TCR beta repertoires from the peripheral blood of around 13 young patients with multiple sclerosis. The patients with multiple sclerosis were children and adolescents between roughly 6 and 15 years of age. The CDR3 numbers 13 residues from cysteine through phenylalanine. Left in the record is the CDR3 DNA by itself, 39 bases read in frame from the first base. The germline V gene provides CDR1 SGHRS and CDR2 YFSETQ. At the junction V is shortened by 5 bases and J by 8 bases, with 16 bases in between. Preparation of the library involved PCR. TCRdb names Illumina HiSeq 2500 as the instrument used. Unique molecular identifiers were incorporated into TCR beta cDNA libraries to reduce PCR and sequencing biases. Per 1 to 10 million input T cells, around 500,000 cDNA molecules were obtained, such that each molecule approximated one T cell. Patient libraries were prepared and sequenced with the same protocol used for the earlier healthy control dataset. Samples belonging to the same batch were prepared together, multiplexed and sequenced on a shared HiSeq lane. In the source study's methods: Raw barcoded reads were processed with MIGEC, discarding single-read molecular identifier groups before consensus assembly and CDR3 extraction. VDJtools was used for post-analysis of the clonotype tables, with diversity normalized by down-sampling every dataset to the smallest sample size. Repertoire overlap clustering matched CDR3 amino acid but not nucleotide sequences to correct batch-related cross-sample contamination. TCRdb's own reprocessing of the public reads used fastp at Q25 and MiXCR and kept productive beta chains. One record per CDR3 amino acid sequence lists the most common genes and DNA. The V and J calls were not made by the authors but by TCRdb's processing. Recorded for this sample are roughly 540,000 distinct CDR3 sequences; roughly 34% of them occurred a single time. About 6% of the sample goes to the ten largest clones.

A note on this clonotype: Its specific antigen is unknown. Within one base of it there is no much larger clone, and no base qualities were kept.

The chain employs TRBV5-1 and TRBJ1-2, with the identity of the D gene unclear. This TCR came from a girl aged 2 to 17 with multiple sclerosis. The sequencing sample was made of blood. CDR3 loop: CASRRESSRGYTF. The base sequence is TGCGCCAGCAGGAGGGAATCCTCAAGAGGCTACACCTTC.